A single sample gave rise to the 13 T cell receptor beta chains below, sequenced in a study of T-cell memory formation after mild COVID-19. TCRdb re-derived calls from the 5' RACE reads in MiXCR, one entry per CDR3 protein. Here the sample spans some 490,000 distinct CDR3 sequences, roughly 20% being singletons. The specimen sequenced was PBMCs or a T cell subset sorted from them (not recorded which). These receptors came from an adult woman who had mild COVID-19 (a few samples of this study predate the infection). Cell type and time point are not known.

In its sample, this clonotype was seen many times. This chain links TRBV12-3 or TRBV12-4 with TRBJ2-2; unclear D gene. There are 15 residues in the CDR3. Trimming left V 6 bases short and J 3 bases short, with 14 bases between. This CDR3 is CASSISRSYTGELFF. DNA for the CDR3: TGTGCCAGCAGCATCAGTAGGAGTTACACCGGGGAGCTGTTTTTT.

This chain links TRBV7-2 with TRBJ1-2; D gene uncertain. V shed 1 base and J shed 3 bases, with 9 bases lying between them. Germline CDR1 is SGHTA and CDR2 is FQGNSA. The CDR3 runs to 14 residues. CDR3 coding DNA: TGTGCCAGCAGCTTAGATCCCTCTTACTATGGCTACACCTTC. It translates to CASSLDPSYYGYTF. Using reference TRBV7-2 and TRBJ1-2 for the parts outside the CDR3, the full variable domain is GAGVSQSPSNKVTEKGKDVELRCDPISGHTALYWYRQSLGQGLEFLIYFQGNSAPDKSGLPSDRFSAERTGGSVSTLTIQRTQQEDSAVYLCASSLDPSYYGYTFGSGTRLTVV.

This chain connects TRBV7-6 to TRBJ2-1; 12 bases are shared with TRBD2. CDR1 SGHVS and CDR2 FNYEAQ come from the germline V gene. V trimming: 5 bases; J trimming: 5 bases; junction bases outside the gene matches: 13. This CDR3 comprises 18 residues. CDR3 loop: CASSERPLLAGGHNEQFF. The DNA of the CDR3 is TGTGCCAGCAGCGAACGACCCTTACTAGCGGGGGGACACAATGAGCAGTTCTTC. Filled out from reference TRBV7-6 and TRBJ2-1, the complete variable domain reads GAGVSQSPRYKVTKRGQDVALRCDPISGHVSLYWYRQALGQGPEFLTYFNYEAQQDKSGLPNDRFSAERPEGSISTLTIQRTEQRDSAMYRCASSERPLLAGGHNEQFFGPGTRLTVL.

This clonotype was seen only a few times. In nucleotides, the CDR3 is TGCGCCAGCAGCCAAGCGTTAAGGACAGAGGCACGGGAAAAACTGTTTTTT. This gives the protein CASSQALRTEAREKLFF. The chain recombines TRBV4-1 with TRBJ1-4; possibly TRBD1 for D (6 bases). The V end lost 1 base, the J end lost 8 bases, and 20 bases lay between the germline ends. The CDR3 totals 17 residues. Germline loops: CDR1 MGHRA, CDR2 YSYEKL.

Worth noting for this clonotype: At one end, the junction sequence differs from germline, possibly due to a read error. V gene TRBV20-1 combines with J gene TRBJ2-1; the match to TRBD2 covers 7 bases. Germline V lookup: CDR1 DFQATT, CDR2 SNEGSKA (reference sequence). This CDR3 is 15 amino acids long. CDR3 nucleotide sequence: TGCAGTGCTAGCTTGGCGGGAGTCTCCCACAATGAGCAGTTCTTC. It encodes CSASLAGVSHNEQFF.

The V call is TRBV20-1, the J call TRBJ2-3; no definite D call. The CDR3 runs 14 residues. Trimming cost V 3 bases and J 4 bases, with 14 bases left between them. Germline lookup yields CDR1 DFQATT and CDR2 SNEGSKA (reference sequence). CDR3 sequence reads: CSARPVGPADTQYF. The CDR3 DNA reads TGCAGTGCTAGGCCGGTAGGGCCAGCAGATACGCAGTATTTT.

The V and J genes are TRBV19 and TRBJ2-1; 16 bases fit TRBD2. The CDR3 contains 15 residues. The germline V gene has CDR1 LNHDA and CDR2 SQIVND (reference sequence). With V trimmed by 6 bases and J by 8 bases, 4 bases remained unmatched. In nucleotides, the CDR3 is TGTGCCAGTAGGGGGACTAGCGGGAGGGCCCATGAGCAGTTCTTC. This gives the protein CASRGTSGRAHEQFF.

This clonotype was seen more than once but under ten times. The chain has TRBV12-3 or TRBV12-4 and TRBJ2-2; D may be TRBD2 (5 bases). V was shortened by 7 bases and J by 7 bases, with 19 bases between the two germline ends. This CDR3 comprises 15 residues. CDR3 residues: CASTPRGGYGGELFF. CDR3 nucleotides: TGTGCCAGCACCCCCCGGGGTGGGTACGGCGGGGAGCTGTTTTTT.

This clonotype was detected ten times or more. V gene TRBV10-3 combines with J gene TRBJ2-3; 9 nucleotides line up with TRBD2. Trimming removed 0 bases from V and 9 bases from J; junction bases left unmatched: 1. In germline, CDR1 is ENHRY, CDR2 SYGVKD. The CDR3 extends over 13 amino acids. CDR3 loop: CAISESTSGTQYF. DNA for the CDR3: TGTGCCATCAGTGAGTCGACTAGCGGAACGCAGTATTTT.

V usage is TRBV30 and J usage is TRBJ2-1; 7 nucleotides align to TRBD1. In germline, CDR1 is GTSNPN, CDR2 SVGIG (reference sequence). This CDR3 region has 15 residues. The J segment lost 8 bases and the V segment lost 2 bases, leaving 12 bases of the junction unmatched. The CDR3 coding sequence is TGTGCCTGGAGTCTACGGGACAGACCTAAGGATGAGCAGTTCTTC. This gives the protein CAWSLRDRPKDEQFF.

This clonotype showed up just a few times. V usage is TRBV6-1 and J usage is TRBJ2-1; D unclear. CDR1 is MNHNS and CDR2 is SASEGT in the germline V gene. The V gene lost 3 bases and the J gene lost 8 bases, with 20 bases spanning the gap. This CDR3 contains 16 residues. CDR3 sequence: CASSEDDQTSADEQFF. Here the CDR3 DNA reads TGTGCCAGCAGTGAGGACGACCAGACCTCGGCCGATGAGCAGTTCTTC.

This CDR3 reads CASSSLYFDSRNEQYF. Written as DNA, the CDR3 is TGTGCCAGCAGCTCACTATACTTCGACTCAAGGAACGAGCAGTACTTC. This chain joins TRBV11-2 and TRBJ2-7; D unclear. Per the germline V gene, CDR1 is SGHAT and CDR2 is FQNNGV. This CDR3 is built from 16 residues. V shed 4 bases and J shed 5 bases, with 21 bases lying between them. The variable domain in full, with the rest retrieved from reference TRBV11-2 and TRBJ2-7, is EAGVAQSPRYKIIEKRQSVAFWCNPISGHATLYWYQQILGQGPKLLIQFQNNGVVDDSQLPKDRFSAERLKGVDSTLKIQPAKLEDSAVYLCASSSLYFDSRNEQYFGPGTRLTVT.

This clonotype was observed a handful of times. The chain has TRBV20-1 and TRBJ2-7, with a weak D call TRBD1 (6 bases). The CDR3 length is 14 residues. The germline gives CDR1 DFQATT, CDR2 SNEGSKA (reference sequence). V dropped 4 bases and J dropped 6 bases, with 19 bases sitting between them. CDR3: CSATQGLSESEQYF. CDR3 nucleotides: TGCAGTGCTACCCAGGGGCTCAGTGAGTCCGAGCAGTACTTC.